These 26 T cell receptor beta chains came from one sample sequenced in a study of glioma-infiltrating T cells after dendritic cell vaccination. The method was immunoSEQ multiplex PCR; TCRdb's version includes in-frame clones alone and lacks a portion of them. The sample holds roughly 98,000 clones, 85% to 90% seen once. The sample here was blood, taken before dendritic cell vaccination. All receptors derive from a human donor with glioblastoma.

This chain joins TRBV5-4 and TRBJ2-3; 8 bases are a match to TRBD2. V trimming: 3 bases; J trimming: 2 bases; junction bases outside the gene matches: 5. Germline V CDR1 and CDR2: SGHNT, YYREEE (reference sequence). The CDR3 covers 15 residues. The CDR3 nucleotides read TGTGCCAGCAGCTCGGGGGGGCCCCACACAGATACGCAGTATTTT. It yields the protein CASSSGGPHTDTQYF.

The chain carries TRBV7-2 and TRBJ2-7; D uncertain. Trimming shortened V by 4 bases and J by 2 bases, and 3 bases separated the two germline ends. The CDR3 consists of 11 residues. CDR1 and CDR2 (germline): SGHTA, FQGNSA. In DNA form, the CDR3 reads TGTGCCAGCAGCTCCGCCTACGAGCAGTACTTC. Amino acids: CASSSAYEQYF.

This chain's CDR3 is CSVEPGVGETQYF. DNA of the CDR3: TGCAGCGTTGAGCCGGGAGTGGGAGAGACCCAGTACTTC. The J gene is TRBJ2-5, the V gene TRBV29-1; TRBD2 might be the D (6 bases). The CDR3 is 13 residues long. Trimming pared 3 bases from V and 4 bases from J, leaving 12 bases between. The germline gives CDR1 SQVTM, CDR2 ANQGSEA.

This clone was detected a few times. This chain uses TRBV6-7 with TRBJ2-7, with D maybe TRBD2 (5 bases). TRBV6-7 is treated as an ORF (open reading frame) with a function not yet certain. Trimming removed 0 bases at V and 4 bases at J, with 10 bases between. The CDR3 is 14 residues long. The CDR3 DNA follows: TGTGCCAGCAGTTACTCTCGGGAAAGGTACGAGCAGTACTTC. Translating it yields CASSYSRERYEQYF.

The rearrangement uses TRBV5-6 and TRBJ2-2; D unresolved. CDR3 length: 14 amino acids. Germline CDR1 and CDR2: SGHDT and YYEEEE. Trimming shortened V by 0 bases and J by 7 bases, and 10 bases separated the two germline ends. The CDR3 is CASSLVRLDGELFF. The CDR3 nucleotides read TGTGCCAGCAGCTTGGTCAGGTTAGACGGGGAGCTGTTTTTT.

V gene TRBV28 combines with J gene TRBJ2-5, with TRBD2 identical over 8 bases. V was clipped by 3 bases and J by 11 bases; unmatched bases: 11. Germline CDR1 is MDHEN and CDR2 is SYDVKM. The CDR3 covers 14 residues. CDR3 sequence (DNA): TGTGCCAGCAGTTTCCCTAACGGGGGGGGAGAGCAGTACTTC. It translates to CASSFPNGGGEQYF.

CDR3 amino acids: CASGSTSGTQYF. The CDR3 DNA follows: TGTGCCAGCGGTAGTACTAGCGGGACCCAGTACTTC. This chain links TRBV5-6 with TRBJ2-5, with 8 bases aligning to TRBD2. Germline trimming cut 7 bases from V and 7 bases from J; bases unmatched to any gene: 6. The CDR3 spans 12 residues. Germline V gene sequence: CDR1 SGHDT, CDR2 YYEEEE.

This chain connects TRBV6-5 to TRBJ1-1; 8 nucleotides agree with TRBD1. J gave up 2 bases and V 8 bases, and 4 bases lay outside the gene matches. Germline CDR1 is MNHEY and CDR2 is SVGAGI. The CDR3 sequence is 13 residues long. The CDR3 sequence: CASRTGFNTEAFF. DNA for the CDR3: TGTGCCAGCCGGACAGGGTTTAACACTGAAGCTTTCTTT.

This clone was seen only a few times. The chain uses TRBV9 and TRBJ2-3; 7 bases map to TRBD1. The germline gives CDR1 SGDLS, CDR2 YYNGEE. This CDR3 is 19 amino acids long. Germline trimming cut 4 bases from V and 1 base from J; bases unmatched to any gene: 18. CDR3 DNA: TGTGCCAGCAGCTCCGCTCCGGGACAGACGACAATACGCACAGATACGCAGTATTTT. It specifies CASSSAPGQTTIRTDTQYF. Drawing the rest from reference TRBV9 and TRBJ2-3, the complete variable domain is DSGVTQTPKHLITATGQRVTLRCSPRSGDLSVYWYQQSLDQGLQFLIQYYNGEERAKGNILERFSAQQFPDLHSELNLSSLELGDSALYFCASSSAPGQTTIRTDTQYFGPGTRLTVL.

The rearrangement uses TRBV6-5 and TRBJ2-3, with TRBD2 identical over 8 bases. Germline CDR1 MNHEY, CDR2 SVGAGI. The CDR3 runs to 15 residues. The trim removed 7 bases at V and 1 base at J, leaving 7 bases unmatched. This CDR3 reads CASNTRGARTDTQYF. The DNA for the CDR3 is TGTGCCAGCAATACGCGGGGGGCCCGCACAGATACGCAGTATTTT.

This clone has a single count. This rearrangement joins TRBV7-9 to TRBJ1-5; 8 bases align to TRBD1. The CDR3 loop spans 16 amino acids. V lost 6 bases to trimming and J lost 3 bases; unmatched junction nucleotides: 10. CDR1 SEHNR and CDR2 FQNEAQ come from the germline V gene (reference sequence). The CDR3 sequence: CASSESGGEYNQPQHF. As DNA, the CDR3 is TGTGCCAGCAGTGAATCAGGGGGCGAATACAATCAGCCCCAGCATTTT.

This chain uses TRBV9 with TRBJ1-1, with 7 nucleotides matching TRBD1. Germline CDR1 and CDR2: SGDLS and YYNGEE. V lost 2 bases to trimming and J lost 5 bases; unmatched junction nucleotides: 6. CDR3 length: 14 residues. The CDR3 here is CASSVGGQRTEAFF. CDR3 coding DNA: TGTGCCAGCAGCGTGGGGGGACAGCGTACTGAAGCTTTCTTT.

This clone appeared a single time. This sequence joins TRBV7-7 and TRBJ2-3, with 10 bases identical to TRBD2. V gave up 2 bases and J gave up 6 bases; unmatched junction bases: 5. The CDR3 is 15 amino acids. Per germline, CDR1 SSHAT and CDR2 FNYEAQ (reference sequence). CDR3 sequence reads: CASSLLAGVSDTQYF. The CDR3 DNA reads TGTGCCAGCAGCTTACTAGCGGGAGTTTCGGATACGCAGTATTTT.

V gene TRBV19 combines with J gene TRBJ1-2, with TRBD1 identical over 7 bases. The CDR3 contains 17 residues. CDR1 LNHDA and CDR2 SQIVND come from the germline V gene (reference sequence). With 3 bases clipped from V and 9 bases from J, the junction kept 19 bases outside the gene matches. CDR3 coding DNA: TGTGCCAGTAGTATCGGAGCCGGACAGGTGTTTTCCCATAGCTACACCTTC. Amino acid sequence: CASSIGAGQVFSHSYTF.

The rearrangement uses TRBV7-9 and TRBJ2-2, with D hard to call. From germline, CDR1 is SEHNR and CDR2 FQNEAQ (reference sequence). V was shortened by 2 bases and J by 5 bases, with 3 bases between the two germline ends. The CDR3 runs 12 residues. CDR3 nucleotide sequence: TGTGCCAGCAGCTTACTTACCGGGGAGCTGTTTTTT. Translation: CASSLLTGELFF. The full variable domain, completed using reference TRBV7-9 and TRBJ2-2, is DTGVSQNPRHKITKRGQNVTFRCDPISEHNRLYWYRQTLGQGPEFLTYFQNEAQLEKSRLLSDRFSAERPKGSFSTLEIQRTEQGDSAMYLCASSLLTGELFFGEGSRLTVL.

This chain connects TRBV19 to TRBJ1-5; the D gene is possibly TRBD1 (5 bases). CDR1 and CDR2 from the germline V gene are LNHDA and SQIVND (reference sequence). The germline V and J ends were trimmed by 6 bases and 3 bases, with 18 bases remaining between them. This CDR3 has 16 residues. The DNA for the CDR3 is TGTGCCAGTAGATGGGGGGTCGGCATTGCCAATCAGCCCCAGCATTTT. Its protein product is CASRWGVGIANQPQHF. Full variable domain (missing parts from reference TRBV19 and TRBJ1-5): DGGITQSPKYLFRKEGQNVTLSCEQNLNHDAMYWYRQDPGQGLRLIYYSQIVNDFQKGDIAEGYSVSREKKESFPLTVTSAQKNPTAFYLCASRWGVGIANQPQHFGDGTRLSIL.

The chain employs TRBV7-9 and TRBJ2-4; D possibly corresponds to TRBD1 (5 bases). Germline loops: CDR1 SEHNR, CDR2 FQNEAQ (reference sequence). This CDR3 has 15 residues. V dropped 4 bases and J dropped 0 bases, with 10 bases sitting between them. The CDR3 DNA reads TGTGCCAGCAGCTCCCAGGGTTTAGCCAAAAACATTCAGTACTTC. This gives the protein CASSSQGLAKNIQYF.

This clone was seen just once. This rearrangement joins TRBV18 to TRBJ1-1, with D possibly TRBD1 on 6 matching bases. Germline V gives CDR1 KGHSH, CDR2 LQKENI. Trimming cost V 0 bases and J 0 bases, with 14 bases left between them. There are 17 residues in the CDR3. As DNA, the CDR3 is TGTGCCAGCTCACCACCTGGGACAAGCCAGATGAACACTGAAGCTTTCTTT. It encodes CASSPPGTSQMNTEAFF.

The rearrangement joins TRBV18 to TRBJ2-5; TRBD1 matches at 8 bases. The CDR3 loop spans 16 amino acids. The V and J ends lost 3 bases and 3 bases, in that order; junction bases with no gene match: 9. Germline V gives CDR1 KGHSH, CDR2 LQKENI. The CDR3 is CASSPRQGSVEETQYF. CDR3 in DNA: TGTGCCAGCTCACCGCGACAGGGGTCGGTTGAAGAGACCCAGTACTTC.

The table lists this clone with a count of one. The chain employs TRBV7-6 and TRBJ2-5, with TRBD1 as a possible D gene (5 bases). The CDR3 totals 15 residues. The V and J ends lost 4 bases and 5 bases respectively, with 17 bases between them. Germline V gene lookup returns CDR1 SGHVS and CDR2 FNYEAQ. The CDR3: CASSYAGWLEETQYF. The DNA for the CDR3 is TGTGCCAGCAGCTATGCAGGGTGGTTGGAGGAGACCCAGTACTTC.

The chain combines TRBV7-2 with TRBJ1-2; possible D gene TRBD1, 5 bases. The CDR3 has 15 residues. V lost 4 bases, J lost 0 bases, and 12 bases lay in between. Germline CDR1 is SGHTA and CDR2 is FQGNSA. CDR3 protein: CASSSPGTTNYGYTF. The CDR3 coding sequence is TGTGCCAGCAGCTCCCCCGGGACTACTAACTATGGCTACACCTTC.

This clone is a singleton in its sample. At one of its ends the junction is not consistent with the germline gene, which may arise from a read error. The chain links TRBV13 to TRBJ2-1; 14 positions match TRBD2. Germline-derived CDR1 and CDR2 are PRHDT and FYEKMQ (reference sequence). The CDR3 contains 17 residues. In DNA form, the CDR3 reads TGTGCCAGCAGCCTAGGGACTAGCGGGAGAGATTACAATGAGCAGTTCTTC. Translation gives CASSLGTSGRDYNEQFF.

This chain joins TRBV7-6 and TRBJ2-1, with 8 bases lining up with TRBD2. V shed 1 base, J shed 7 bases, and the junction held 6 bases outside the gene matches. The CDR3 has 15 residues. From germline, CDR1 is SGHVS and CDR2 FNYEAQ. The CDR3 protein is CASSLGSGGPNEQFF. CDR3 nucleotide sequence: TGTGCCAGCAGCTTAGGATCGGGAGGGCCGAATGAGCAGTTCTTC.

With respect to this clone: One end of the junction fails to match germline, which may point to a read error. CDR3 DNA: TGCGCCAGCAGCAAAGAGGGGACAGCTAATGAAAAACTGTTTTTT. Translated: CASSKEGTANEKLFF. The chain recombines TRBV4-3 with TRBJ1-4, with 7 bases aligning to TRBD1. This CDR3 region has 15 residues. CDR1 LGHNA and CDR2 YSLEER come from the germline V gene.

The chain links TRBV4-2 to TRBJ2-1; TRBD2 matches at 7 bases. The CDR3 contains 15 residues. Germline CDR1 and CDR2: LGHNA and YNFKEQ. V was clipped by 1 base and J by 8 bases; unmatched bases: 8. The CDR3 DNA is TGTGCCAGCAGCCAAGTATCGACTAGCCCCCATGAGCAGTTCTTC. This gives the protein CASSQVSTSPHEQFF.

The rearrangement uses TRBV25-1 and TRBJ2-3; 9 bases match TRBD2. Trimming took 7 bases from V and 2 from J; bases not matched to a gene: 7. CDR1 is MGHDK and CDR2 is SYGVNS in the germline V gene. This CDR3 contains 15 residues. CDR3 coding DNA: TGTGCCAGCACAAAGGCTAGCGGGGCCACAGATACGCAGTATTTT. Translating it yields CASTKASGATDTQYF.